The source of this T cell receptor beta chain is a study of Ad26.COV2.S vaccination and SARS-CoV-2 variants. Whole-study context: Trial arm assignment for the donor was COV1001 Ad26.COV2.S. Study-level findings and limits: Across vaccine and placebo recipients, the breadth of non-spike TCRs was similar. Vaccine recipients surpassed placebo recipients in spike-specific TCR breadth.

Measured with immunoSEQ multiplex PCR; TCRdb has only the in-frame clones, and not every one. This table has roughly 410,000 clones, about four fifths appearing once. Germline V gene sequence: CDR1 SQVTM, CDR2 ANQGSEA. The V end lost 5 bases, the J end lost 4 bases, and 17 bases lay between the germline ends. The CDR3 sequence is 14 residues long. The sample holds one count of this clone. The antigen remains unidentified. Treatment noted: 15 to 20 received Ad26.COV2.S at low or high dose, single or two shots; about five received placebo; per-sample allocation not given. Sample collection was performed on day 63 after the first vaccine or placebo injection.

This specimen consisted of peripheral blood, obtained in a trial of Ad26.COV2.S vaccine versus placebo. This chain joins TRBV29-1 and TRBJ1-1; D gene ambiguous. The receptor's source is a person aged 18 to 59 who received the Ad26.COV2.S COVID-19 vaccine or a placebo. The CDR3: CSVSTWALSTEAFF. The CDR3 nucleotides read TGCAGCGTTAGTACATGGGCGCTTTCCACTGAAGCTTTCTTT.